Listed below are T cell receptor beta chains from one sample, sequenced in a study of T cell clones after liver transplantation. The protocol was immunoSEQ multiplex PCR, while the TCRdb copy is restricted to in-frame clones and leaves out a portion. The table includes some 75,000 clones, approximately 80% detected once. Sequences were derived from CD4+ T cells from blood, sampled before liver transplant. The receptors originated from a human donor who received a liver transplant. Both conserved end residues are part of each CDR3.

v_gene	len	j_gene	CDR3aa
TRBV6-1	15	TRBJ2-1	CASSPRTGGYNEQFF
TRBV7-2	15	TRBJ1-1	CASSPQGVRNTEAFF
TRBV6-5	11	TRBJ1-1	CASSTRDRLFF
TRBV7-3	17	TRBJ2-1	CASSPPESGTSDNEQFF
TRBV4-3	12	TRBJ1-2	CASSHGTEGYTF
TRBV7-2	15	TRBJ2-1	CASSFGSPDYNEQFF
TRBV11-3	14	TRBJ1-1	CASSPRGAHTEAFF
TRBV19	14	TRBJ1-2	CASRTLQGDYGYTF
TRBV6-5	12	TRBJ1-3	CASRDPGNTIYF
TRBV4-1	15	TRBJ1-1	CASSQVRGVNTEAFF
TRBV5-4	15	TRBJ2-2	CASSLGLGDTGELFF
TRBV2	12	TRBJ1-2	CASRRQDYGYTF
TRBV15	15	TRBJ2-7	CATSPFPGTKYEQYF
TRBV29-1	11	TRBJ1-1	CSVGERSEAFF
TRBV18	14	TRBJ2-1	CASSSERGGPGQFF
TRBV19	15	TRBJ1-5	CASSWGGGVNQPQHF
TRBV7-2	17	TRBJ2-3	CASSLVAGGSVGGTQYF
TRBV28	17	TRBJ2-6	CASTSGTGRSGANVLTF
TRBV5-1	16	TRBJ1-3	CARPYRDRYAGNTIYF
TRBV18	16	TRBJ2-2	CASSGRGPEGTGELFF
TRBV10-3	13	TRBJ2-3	CAINGEIVDTQYF
TRBV5-1	15	TRBJ2-3	CASSFLAGITDTQYF
TRBV19	15	TRBJ1-1	CASRGGQAGETEAFF
TRBV5-1	13	TRBJ2-2	CASSDTGTGELFF
TRBV18	15	TRBJ1-3	CASSPPTNSGNTIYF
TRBV5-1	14	TRBJ1-4	CASRGQGANEKLFF
TRBV27	14	TRBJ1-1	CASSLRGYHTEAFF
TRBV6-6	15	TRBJ2-1	CASSYAGVSYNEQFF
TRBV28	12	TRBJ1-5	CASSRPNQPQHF
TRBV27	18	TRBJ2-1	CASSLRPSGLSSYNEQFF
TRBV7-7	14	TRBJ2-7	CASSRTRGSYEQYF
TRBV6-4	14	TRBJ2-3	CAKIFSGGTDTQYF
TRBV19	15	TRBJ2-1	CASSMVGRAANEQFF
TRBV18	18	TRBJ2-2	CASSPPGQLRSATGELFF
TRBV6-1	13	TRBJ2-1	CAGGLDLLNEQFF
TRBV10-3	14	TRBJ2-1	CAISQAGRDNEQFF
TRBV28	14	TRBJ2-7	CASRGLAGGYEQYF
TRBV19	17	TRBJ2-1	CASSTRTGRRAYNEQFF
TRBV7-9	15	TRBJ2-5	CASSLMQGPRETQYF
TRBV5-1	14	TRBJ2-5	CASSLIMAQETQYF
TRBV7-8	19	TRBJ2-1	CASSSLSGSIVSSYNEQFF
TRBV18	15	TRBJ1-1	CASSPQGQWNTEAFF
TRBV7-9	15	TRBJ2-1	CASSLSRGGYNEQFF
TRBV2	14	TRBJ2-5	CASSEVNRQETQYF
TRBV5-1	15	TRBJ2-2	CASSARASDTGELFF
TRBV5-6	15	TRBJ2-3	CASSLLGRPTDTQYF